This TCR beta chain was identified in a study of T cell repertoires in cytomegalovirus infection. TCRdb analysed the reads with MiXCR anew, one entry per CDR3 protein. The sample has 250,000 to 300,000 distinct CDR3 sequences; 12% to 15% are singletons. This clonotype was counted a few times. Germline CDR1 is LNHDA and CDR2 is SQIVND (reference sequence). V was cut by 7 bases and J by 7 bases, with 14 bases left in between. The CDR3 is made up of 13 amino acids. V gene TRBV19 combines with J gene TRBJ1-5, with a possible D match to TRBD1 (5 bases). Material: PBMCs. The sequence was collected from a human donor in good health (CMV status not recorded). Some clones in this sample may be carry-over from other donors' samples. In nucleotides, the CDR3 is TGTGCCAGTATTGAAGGGGTGAGCCAGCCCCAGCATTTT. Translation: CASIEGVSQPQHF.